This T cell receptor beta chain was sequenced in a study of T cells after yellow fever vaccination. Study findings and constraints: Post-booster repertoires contained most primary-vaccination clones again (about 95% CD4, about 88% CD8).

The CDR3 has 14 residues. CDR1 and CDR2 (germline): MNHNS, SASEGT. V lost 7 bases and J lost 4, with 14 bases in between. The study made its TCR cDNA through 5'RACE template switching. That step introduced a universal primer site along with UMIs. A single record per CDR3 protein comes from TCRdb applying MiXCR to the 5' RACE reads. The repertoire includes roughly 68,000 distinct CDR3 sequences, over 6.5% of them detected once, and about 39% sits in the top ten. Only a few counts were recorded for this clonotype. The antigen remains unidentified. The source of this sequence is a man aged 18 to 29 who received the YFV17D yellow fever vaccine. The sample was CD8+ T cells sorted from PBMCs, taken 35 to 50 days after the first yellow fever vaccination. The chain combines TRBV6-1 with TRBJ2-1; a possible D gene is TRBD1 (5 bases). The DNA of the CDR3 is TGTGCCAGCACCCGTCAGGGCACTTACAATGAGCAGTTCTTC. This sequence encodes CASTRQGTYNEQFF.